One sample yielded the 26 T cell receptor beta chains listed below, sequenced in a study of shared T cell receptors in the human thymus. Sequenced by immunoSEQ multiplex PCR; TCRdb stores in-frame clones only, minus some. The table has around 730,000 clones, 80% to 90% seen once. The same specimen was also included in a second study, on human thymus T cells.

Sequencing used thymocytes. The receptors here all came from a girl under three years old with a congenital heart defect.

This rearrangement joins TRBV25-1 to TRBJ1-2; the match to TRBD1 covers 7 bases. Trimming removed 6 bases from V and 8 bases from J; junction bases left unmatched: 9. This CDR3 comprises 13 residues. Germline assignment: CDR1 MGHDK and CDR2 SYGVNS. CDR3 nucleotide sequence: TGTGCCAGCAGGGCCCGGGACAGAGGGGGCTACACCTTC. This codes for CASRARDRGGYTF.

This sequence joins TRBV4-3 and TRBJ2-5, with 8 positions matching TRBD1. The CDR3 length is 16 residues. V shed 3 bases and J 2 bases; nucleotides not matched to a gene: 8. Germline values: CDR1 LGHNA, CDR2 YSLEER. Written as DNA, the CDR3 is TGCGCCAGCAGCCAGGGGACAGGTACCCTTCAAGAGACCCAGTACTTC. This encodes CASSQGTGTLQETQYF.

The chain combines TRBV6-1 with TRBJ1-1; 7 bases fit TRBD1. Trimming at V came to 4 bases and at J to 4 bases, leaving 18 bases not matched to a gene. The CDR3 runs 18 residues. Germline CDR1 reads MNHNS; CDR2 reads SASEGT. DNA for the CDR3: TGTGCCAGCAGTGGAAGGGGGTACGCACAGGGGCGCGGCACTGAAGCTTTCTTT. Residues: CASSGRGYAQGRGTEAFF.

This clone was picked up one time. The rearrangement uses TRBV7-8 and TRBJ2-2; the match to TRBD2 covers 7 bases. The junction had 6 bases not matched to a gene; V was cut back by 5 bases and J by 6 bases. This CDR3 is 14 amino acids long. Looked up from germline, CDR1 is SGHVS and CDR2 is FQNEAQ. The CDR3 reads CASSPSGMAGELFF. DNA of the CDR3: TGTGCCAGCAGCCCAAGCGGGATGGCCGGGGAGCTGTTTTTT.

The V gene is TRBV15, the J gene TRBJ1-2; TRBD1 matches at 7 bases. Trimming removed 6 bases from V and 1 base from J; junction bases left unmatched: 5. The CDR3 sequence is 14 residues long. CDR1 is LNHNV and CDR2 is YYDKDF in the germline V gene (reference sequence). Here the CDR3 reads CATRKTGINYGYTF. The CDR3 nucleotides read TGTGCCACCAGAAAGACAGGGATTAACTATGGCTACACCTTC.

This rearrangement joins TRBV9 to TRBJ2-2, with 8 bases matching TRBD1. Germline loops: CDR1 SGDLS, CDR2 YYNGEE. This CDR3 spans 16 amino acids. J lost 4 bases, V lost 3 bases, and 8 bases had no gene match. The CDR3 reads CASSGRTGTGTGELFF. For the CDR3, the DNA is TGTGCCAGCAGCGGTAGAACAGGGACAGGCACCGGGGAGCTGTTTTTT.

The sample holds one count of this clone. This chain uses TRBV9 with TRBJ1-1; 8 bases are shared with TRBD1. The germline gives CDR1 SGDLS, CDR2 YYNGEE. The junction had 11 bases not matched to a gene; V was cut back by 3 bases and J by 1 base. There are 17 residues in the CDR3. The CDR3 reads CASSASSGGGKNTEAFF. CDR3 DNA sequence: TGTGCCAGCAGCGCGTCTTCAGGGGGCGGAAAGAACACTGAAGCTTTCTTT. The whole variable domain, filled in from reference TRBV9 and TRBJ1-1, reads DSGVTQTPKHLITATGQRVTLRCSPRSGDLSVYWYQQSLDQGLQFLIQYYNGEERAKGNILERFSAQQFPDLHSELNLSSLELGDSALYFCASSASSGGGKNTEAFFGQGTRLTVV.

The chain carries TRBV5-1 and TRBJ1-6; the match to TRBD1 covers 8 bases. After removal of 5 bases from V and 9 bases from J, the junction contained 13 bases not matched to a gene. The CDR3 is made up of 16 amino acids. From germline, CDR1 is SGHRS and CDR2 YFSETQ. The CDR3 sequence is CASRSRGQGGGSPLHF. The CDR3 bases are TGCGCCAGCAGATCACGAGGACAGGGAGGAGGTTCACCCCTCCACTTT.

The CDR3 DNA reads as TGTGCCAGTAGCCCTTTACAGGGAGACGCTGAAAAACTGTTTTTT. Amino acids: CASSPLQGDAEKLFF. The chain carries TRBV19 and TRBJ1-4; possible D gene TRBD1, 6 bases. Germline V gene sequence: CDR1 LNHDA, CDR2 SQIVND (reference sequence). The CDR3 runs 15 residues. V lost 6 bases and J lost 7, with 18 bases in between.

The J gene is TRBJ1-5, the V gene TRBV5-1; maybe TRBD1 (5 bases). V lost 0 bases, J lost 0 bases, and 22 bases lay in between. CDR1 and CDR2 from the germline V gene are SGHRS and YFSETQ. The CDR3 totals 20 residues. The CDR3 region is CASSLERAGVTPRSNQPQHF. The CDR3 nucleotides read TGCGCCAGCAGCTTGGAGAGGGCGGGGGTTACACCACGTAGCAATCAGCCCCAGCATTTT.

The chain is built from TRBV7-9 and TRBJ2-5; 8 bases fit TRBD2. The CDR3 consists of 16 residues. Per germline, CDR1 SEHNR and CDR2 FQNEAQ (reference sequence). Unmatched junction bases numbered 9, after V lost 4 bases and J lost 2 bases. CDR3 amino acids: CASSSRGGVRQETQYF. The CDR3 DNA reads as TGTGCCAGCAGCTCTCGGGGGGGCGTACGTCAAGAGACCCAGTACTTC.

V gene TRBV9 combines with J gene TRBJ1-2; D remains unclear. V was shortened by 0 bases and J by 5 bases, with 11 bases between the two germline ends. In germline, CDR1 is SGDLS, CDR2 YYNGEE. The CDR3 runs 14 residues. DNA of the CDR3: TGTGCCAGCAGCGTAGTATCCGGAGTTTATGGCTACACCTTC. Translation gives CASSVVSGVYGYTF.

V gene TRBV29-1 combines with J gene TRBJ2-7; D possibly corresponds to TRBD2 (6 bases). Per the germline V gene, CDR1 is SQVTM and CDR2 is ANQGSEA. V gave up 7 bases and J gave up 2 bases, with 15 bases separating them. This CDR3 region has 13 residues. The CDR3 loop reads CSEAGRLPYEQYF. CDR3 bases: TGCAGCGAGGCGGGACGGTTACCCTACGAGCAGTACTTC.

The chain uses TRBV5-6 and TRBJ2-3, with TRBD2 identical over 9 bases. J was trimmed by 6 bases and V by 7 bases; bases with no gene match: 15. CDR3 size: 16 residues. The germline CDR1 and CDR2 sequences are SGHDT and YYEEEE. CDR3 in amino acids: CASVGEDQRGADTQYF. The CDR3 DNA follows: TGTGCCAGCGTAGGGGAGGATCAGCGGGGGGCCGATACGCAGTATTTT.

The rearrangement uses TRBV10-3 and TRBJ2-7, with 7 bases identical to TRBD1. After removal of 6 bases from V and 0 bases from J, the junction contained 8 bases not matched to a gene. There are 15 residues in the CDR3. The germline CDR1 and CDR2 sequences are ENHRY and SYGVKD. The CDR3 bases are TGTGCCATCAGGCCAAGGGACAGAAACTCCTACGAGCAGTACTTC. It translates to CAIRPRDRNSYEQYF.

The sample holds one count of this clone. The V gene is TRBV9, the J gene TRBJ1-1, with 12 bases matching TRBD1. Germline V gene sequence: CDR1 SGDLS, CDR2 YYNGEE. The CDR3 is 15 residues long. V shed 4 bases and J 11 bases; nucleotides not matched to a gene: 12. Written as DNA, the CDR3 is TGTGCCAGCAGCCCGTCCCGGGACAGGGGGCAGTCGGCTTTCTTT. This translates into CASSPSRDRGQSAFF.

This rearrangement joins TRBV5-4 to TRBJ2-7, with D hard to call. The germline CDR1 and CDR2 sequences are SGHNT and YYREEE (reference sequence). The CDR3 sequence is 13 residues long. The germline V and J ends were trimmed by 4 bases and 5 bases, with 13 bases remaining between them. Here the CDR3 DNA reads TGTGCCAGCAGCCTGGATTCCTTCCACGAGCAGTACTTC. Translating gives CASSLDSFHEQYF.

This clone was seen once. This sequence joins TRBV19 and TRBJ1-1, with D tentatively TRBD1 (5 bases). V was trimmed by 6 bases and J by 0 bases, leaving 23 bases between them. Germline V gene lookup returns CDR1 LNHDA and CDR2 SQIVND (reference sequence). This CDR3 contains 18 residues. The CDR3 reads CASSDPRVWGNMNTEAFF. The CDR3 bases are TGTGCCAGTAGCGACCCCAGGGTGTGGGGCAACATGAACACTGAAGCTTTCTTT.

V is TRBV4-3 and J is TRBJ2-2; 10 positions agree with TRBD1. V shed 4 bases and J 5 bases; nucleotides not matched to a gene: 10. CDR1 and CDR2 (germline): LGHNA, YSLEER. The CDR3 contains 17 residues. For the CDR3, the DNA is TGCGCCAGCAGCCTTGATGCGGGACAGGGGACGACCGGGGAGCTGTTTTTT. This gives the protein CASSLDAGQGTTGELFF.

The chain combines TRBV19 with TRBJ2-4; D gene unclear. The V and J ends lost 5 bases and 0 bases respectively, with 20 bases between them. The germline gives CDR1 LNHDA, CDR2 SQIVND (reference sequence). CDR3 length: 18 residues. The CDR3 here is CASSLRILTTKAKNIQYF. CDR3 coding DNA: TGTGCCAGTAGTCTACGAATACTCACCACGAAAGCCAAAAACATTCAGTACTTC.

The genes are TRBV9 and TRBJ2-7, with 7 bases identical to TRBD1. The CDR3 is 15 residues long. J gave up 0 bases and V 4 bases, and 7 bases lay outside the gene matches. The germline V gene encodes CDR1 SGDLS and CDR2 YYNGEE. The CDR3 DNA is TGTGCCAGCAGCACTGGGACAGCCGTCTCCTACGAGCAGTACTTC. This sequence encodes CASSTGTAVSYEQYF.

The chain couples TRBV7-2 to TRBJ1-1, with a possible D match to TRBD1 (5 bases). The CDR3 contains 15 residues. Trimming cost V 3 bases and J 7 bases, with 18 bases left between them. Germline-derived CDR1 and CDR2 are SGHTA and FQGNSA. The CDR3 loop reads CASSLRRGEGIEAFF. CDR3 sequence (DNA): TGTGCCAGCAGCTTGCGACGCGGGGAGGGGATTGAAGCTTTCTTT.

The chain joins TRBV19 to TRBJ2-1, with TRBD2 identical over 13 bases. J lost 6 bases, V lost 1 base, and 6 bases had no gene match. The CDR3 is 17 residues long. Per the germline V gene, CDR1 is LNHDA and CDR2 is SQIVND (reference sequence). The CDR3 coding sequence is TGTGCCAGTAGTATAGTGACTAGCGGGGGGAGGGTCAATGAGCAGTTCTTC. The encoded protein is CASSIVTSGGRVNEQFF.

The chain couples TRBV19 to TRBJ2-1, with 7 bases aligning to TRBD1. The V segment lost 9 bases and the J segment 7 bases; nucleotides outside the gene matches: 6. CDR3 length equals 12 residues. Germline-derived CDR1 and CDR2 are LNHDA and SQIVND (reference sequence). The CDR3 loop is CASSSRGNEQFF. The CDR3 nucleotides read TGTGCCAGCAGCTCCAGGGGGAATGAGCAGTTCTTC.

The rearrangement links TRBV4-1 to TRBJ1-5; the D gene is possibly TRBD1 (6 bases). Germline V CDR1 and CDR2: MGHRA, YSYEKL. CDR3 size: 17 residues. V dropped 2 bases and J dropped 6 bases, with 20 bases sitting between them. CDR3 in amino acids: CASSQILQGIVGQPQHF. The CDR3 DNA follows: TGCGCCAGCAGCCAAATCCTGCAGGGGATTGTAGGTCAGCCCCAGCATTTT.

The V and J genes are TRBV4-3 and TRBJ1-5, with D perhaps matching TRBD1 (6 bases). From germline, CDR1 is LGHNA and CDR2 YSLEER. The CDR3 spans 14 residues. Trimming pared 0 bases from V and 6 bases from J, leaving 9 bases between. The CDR3 nucleotides read TGCGCCAGCAGCCAAGACCAGGGGAGTCAGCCCCAGCATTTT. It specifies CASSQDQGSQPQHF.